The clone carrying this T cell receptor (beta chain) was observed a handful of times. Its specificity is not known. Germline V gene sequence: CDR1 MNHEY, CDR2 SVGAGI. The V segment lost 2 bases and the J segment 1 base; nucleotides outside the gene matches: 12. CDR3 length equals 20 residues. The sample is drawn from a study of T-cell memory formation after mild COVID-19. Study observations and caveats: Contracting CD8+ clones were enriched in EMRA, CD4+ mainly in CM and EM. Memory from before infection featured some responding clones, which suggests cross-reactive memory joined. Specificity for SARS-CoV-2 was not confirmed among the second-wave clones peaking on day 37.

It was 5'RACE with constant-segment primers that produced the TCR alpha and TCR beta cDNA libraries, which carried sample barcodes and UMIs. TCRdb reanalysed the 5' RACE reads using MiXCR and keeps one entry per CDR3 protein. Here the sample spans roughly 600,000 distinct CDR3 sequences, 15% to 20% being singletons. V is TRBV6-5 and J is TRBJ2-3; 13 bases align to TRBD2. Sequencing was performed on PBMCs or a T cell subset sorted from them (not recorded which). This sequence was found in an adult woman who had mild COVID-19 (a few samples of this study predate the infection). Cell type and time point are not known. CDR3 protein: CASSYADLLTSGGRTDTQYF. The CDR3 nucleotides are TGTGCCAGCAGTTACGCGGACCTTTTGACTAGCGGGGGGCGCACAGATACGCAGTATTTT.